The present entry profiles one T cell receptor (beta chain) with its context. The antigen is unknown. These data belong to a study of post-analysis software for immune sequencing data. Study-level information: There were relapsing-remitting, secondary progressive and progressive-relapsing multiple sclerosis among the disease courses included. Regarding the study as a whole: Roughly five TRBV segments appeared more often in patients than in controls, and TRBV5-6, TRBV5-1 and TRBV20-1 were among these.

The CDR3 covers 15 residues. The J segment lost 5 bases and the V segment lost 0 bases, leaving 7 bases of the junction unmatched. Per germline, CDR1 DFQATT and CDR2 SNEGSKA (reference sequence). Researchers reported that TCR beta cDNA libraries carried unique molecular identifiers. In TCRdb, the PCR reads were re-called with MiXCR into one record per CDR3 protein. The sample contains fewer than 700,000 distinct CDR3 sequences, 44% of which appear only once. Sequencing input: blood. The TCR sequence derives from a girl aged 5-17 years with multiple sclerosis. The chain recombines TRBV20-1 with TRBJ2-5, with TRBD2 identical over 9 bases. The CDR3 region has the DNA TGCAGTGCTAGAGAGTGGTCTAGCGGGGAGGAGACCCAGTACTTC. Translation: CSAREWSSGEETQYF.